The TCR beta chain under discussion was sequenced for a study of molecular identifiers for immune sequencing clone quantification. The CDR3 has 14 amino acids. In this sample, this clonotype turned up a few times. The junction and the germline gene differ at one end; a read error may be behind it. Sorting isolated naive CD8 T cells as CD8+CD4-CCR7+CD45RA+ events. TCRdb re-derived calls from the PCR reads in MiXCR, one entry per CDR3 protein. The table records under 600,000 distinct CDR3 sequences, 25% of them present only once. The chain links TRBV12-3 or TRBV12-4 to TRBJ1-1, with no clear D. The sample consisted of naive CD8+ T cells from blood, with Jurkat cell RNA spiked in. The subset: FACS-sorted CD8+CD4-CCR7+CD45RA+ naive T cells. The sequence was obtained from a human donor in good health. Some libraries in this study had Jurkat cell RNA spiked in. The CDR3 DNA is TGTGCCAGCAGTTCGGAGCTAATGAACGCTGAAGCTTTCTTT. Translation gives CASSSELMNAEAFF.